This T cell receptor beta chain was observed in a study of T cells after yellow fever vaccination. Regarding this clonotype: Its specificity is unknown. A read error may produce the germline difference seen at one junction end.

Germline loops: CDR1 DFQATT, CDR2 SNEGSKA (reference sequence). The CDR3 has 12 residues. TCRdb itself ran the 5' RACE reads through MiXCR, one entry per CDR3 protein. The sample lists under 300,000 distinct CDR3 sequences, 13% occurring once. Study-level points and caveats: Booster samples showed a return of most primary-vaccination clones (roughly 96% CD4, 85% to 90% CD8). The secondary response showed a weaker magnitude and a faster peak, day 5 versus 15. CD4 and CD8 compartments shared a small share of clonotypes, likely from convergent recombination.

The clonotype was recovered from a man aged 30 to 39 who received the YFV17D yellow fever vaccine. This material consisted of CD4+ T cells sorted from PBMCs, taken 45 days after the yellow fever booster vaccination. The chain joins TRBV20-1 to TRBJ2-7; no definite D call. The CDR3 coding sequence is TGCGGTGCTAGAGTAGACGGTTACGAGCAGTACTTC. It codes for CGARVDGYEQYF.